One sample yielded the 22 T cell receptor beta chains listed below, sequenced in a study of T-cell reconstitution after alpha-beta-depleted transplantation in children. As it was prepared, the TCRbeta library received unique molecular identifiers. TCRdb analysed the PCR reads with MiXCR anew, one entry per CDR3 protein. The data show approximately 640,000 distinct CDR3 sequences, approximately 15% seen once. The sample here was PBMCs from the stem cell graft donor, taken from the stem cell graft. These receptors all stem from a human donor who donated a stem cell graft to a child with acute myeloid leukemia.

The V call is TRBV6-6, the J call TRBJ1-5; the D is unclear. Trimming pared 3 bases from V and 3 bases from J, leaving 9 bases between. In germline, CDR1 is MNHNY, CDR2 SVGAGI (reference sequence). This CDR3 comprises 14 residues. The CDR3 DNA sequence: TGTGCCAGCAGTTATGTGACGGACAATCAGCCCCAGCATTTT. This gives the protein CASSYVTDNQPQHF.

A word on this clonotype: This may be a read error, as it is one base from a much larger clone. The gene calls are TRBV12-3 or TRBV12-4 and TRBJ2-2, with D maybe TRBD1 (6 bases). This CDR3 is built from 16 residues. The DNA for the CDR3 is TGTGCCAGCAGCCCTCGACAGGAGACGAACACCGTGGAGCTGTTTTTT. Protein product: CASSPRQETNTVELFF.

V gene TRBV20-1 combines with J gene TRBJ2-2, with TRBD2 identical over 12 bases. The germline V gene has CDR1 DFQATT and CDR2 SNEGSKA (reference sequence). V lost 6 bases and J lost 6; bases outside the gene matches: 8. There are 15 residues in the CDR3. The CDR3 spells CSATLAGGRAGELFF. The DNA of the CDR3 is TGCAGTGCAACACTAGCGGGGGGAAGGGCCGGGGAGCTGTTTTTT.

This clonotype was detected ten times or more. The CDR3 protein is CAISEGVPYEQYF. The DNA for the CDR3 is TGTGCCATCAGTGAAGGGGTCCCCTACGAGCAGTACTTC. V and J are TRBV10-3 and TRBJ2-7; D perhaps matches TRBD1 (5 bases). V shed 3 bases and J shed 2 bases, with 8 bases lying between them. Germline assignment: CDR1 ENHRY and CDR2 SYGVKD. This CDR3 is built from 13 residues.

V is TRBV20-1 and J is TRBJ1-4; D is uncertain. V was clipped by 3 bases and J by 5 bases, with 13 bases between them. CDR3 length equals 14 residues. Germline V CDR1 and CDR2: DFQATT, SNEGSKA (reference sequence). CDR3 nucleotides: TGCAGTGCTAGGTCGGTTAGCCCCAATGAAAAACTGTTTTTT. It is translated as CSARSVSPNEKLFF.

The rearrangement links TRBV6-2 or TRBV6-3 to TRBJ2-1; D remains ambiguous. CDR1 and CDR2 (germline): MNHEY, SVGEGT. This CDR3 comprises 14 residues. V was pared by 0 bases and J by 10 bases, with 13 bases between. This chain's CDR3 is CASSYSEQFKEQFF. In DNA, the CDR3 is TGTGCCAGCAGTTACTCGGAACAATTTAAAGAGCAGTTCTTC.

The table lists this clonotype with many counts. The chain recombines TRBV11-2 with TRBJ2-1; D unclear. Trimming removed 6 bases at V and 0 bases at J, with 21 bases between. Germline V gives CDR1 SGHAT, CDR2 FQNNGV. The length of the CDR3 is 18 residues. The CDR3 region is CASRGPGLNNRSYNEQFF. The CDR3 DNA is TGTGCCAGCAGGGGTCCGGGTCTTAATAACCGCTCCTACAATGAGCAGTTCTTC.

This clonotype has ten or more counts. The chain is built from TRBV6-5 and TRBJ2-3; TRBD2 matches 7 bases. CDR3 length: 16 amino acids. From germline, CDR1 is MNHEY and CDR2 SVGAGI. The trim removed 0 bases at V and 1 base at J, leaving 4 bases unmatched. The CDR3 nucleotides read TGTGCCAGCAGTTACTCTGGGGGGGTGGGCACAGATACGCAGTATTTT. It translates to CASSYSGGVGTDTQYF.

This clonotype was counted a few times. The chain employs TRBV7-2 and TRBJ2-1; TRBD2 agrees at 8 bases. With 4 bases clipped from V and 1 base from J, the junction kept 6 bases outside the gene matches. This CDR3 comprises 16 residues. Germline lookup yields CDR1 SGHTA and CDR2 FQGNSA. This chain's CDR3 is CASSWRSGGSYNEQFF. CDR3 in DNA: TGTGCCAGCAGCTGGCGAAGCGGGGGTTCCTACAATGAGCAGTTCTTC.

Here the CDR3 reads CASSPRINTEAFF. The CDR3 DNA reads as TGCGCCAGCAGCCCTAGGATCAACACTGAAGCTTTCTTT. V and J are TRBV4-1 and TRBJ1-1; D is undetermined. Germline loops: CDR1 MGHRA, CDR2 YSYEKL. The CDR3 consists of 13 residues. Trimming removed 4 bases at V and 2 bases at J, with 8 bases between.

The rearrangement uses TRBV5-1 and TRBJ2-3; maybe TRBD1 (6 bases). Germline-derived CDR1 and CDR2 are SGHRS and YFSETQ. CDR3 length equals 14 residues. V lost 0 bases to trimming and J lost 2 bases, with 7 bases between them. The chain's CDR3 is CASSLGDITDTQYF. In nucleotides, the CDR3 is TGCGCCAGCAGCTTGGGGGACATCACAGATACGCAGTATTTT.

This clonotype came up many times. The chain is built from TRBV5-1 and TRBJ1-1; D unresolved. Trimming cost V 1 base and J 0 bases, with 10 bases left between them. CDR1 and CDR2 (germline): SGHRS, YFSETQ. CDR3 size: 15 residues. The CDR3 bases are TGCGCCAGCAGCTTGAGGAGGGAAGTGAACACTGAAGCTTTCTTT. Translation gives CASSLRREVNTEAFF.

This clonotype was found many times. This chain uses TRBV12-3 or TRBV12-4 with TRBJ2-4, with a tentative D call TRBD2 (6 bases). The CDR3 loop spans 16 amino acids. With 0 bases removed from V and 0 bases from J, the gap between germline ends came to 9 bases. As DNA, the CDR3 is TGTGCCAGCAGTTTAGCGGAGGGAAGAGCCAAAAACATTCAGTACTTC. Translation: CASSLAEGRAKNIQYF.

This clonotype was recorded at least ten times. The chain uses TRBV10-1 and TRBJ1-1, with unresolved D. With 1 base removed from V and 1 base from J, the gap between germline ends came to 7 bases. This CDR3 contains 14 residues. Germline assignment: CDR1 WNHNN and CDR2 SYGVQD (reference sequence). The CDR3 reads CASSELRGNTEAFF. Here the CDR3 DNA reads TGCGCCAGCAGTGAGTTACGGGGGAACACTGAAGCTTTCTTT.

The chain carries TRBV5-1 and TRBJ2-3; 8 nucleotides align to TRBD1. The CDR3 runs 16 residues. Per the germline V gene, CDR1 is SGHRS and CDR2 is YFSETQ. The junction had 17 bases not matched to a gene; V was cut back by 3 bases and J by 11 bases. CDR3 sequence: CASSSSGQGMTNGQYF. The CDR3 DNA sequence: TGCGCCAGCAGCTCCTCCGGACAGGGAATGACAAACGGGCAGTATTTT. The full variable domain, rest sourced from reference TRBV5-1 and TRBJ2-3, is KAGVTQTPRYLIKTRGQQVTLSCSPISGHRSVSWYQQTPGQGLQFLFEYFSETQRNKGNFPGRFSGRQFSNSRSEMNVSTLELGDSALYLCASSSSGQGMTNGQYFGPGTRLTVL.

In this sample, this clonotype turned up many times. The chain combines TRBV29-1 with TRBJ1-2, with D unclear. CDR1 and CDR2 (germline): SQVTM, ANQGSEA. The CDR3 has 13 amino acids. Trimming pared 0 bases from V and 4 bases from J, leaving 9 bases between. Here the CDR3 reads CSVEDDRSYGYTF. The CDR3, as DNA: TGCAGCGTTGAAGATGACCGAAGCTATGGCTACACCTTC.

This clonotype was recorded a few times. The V and J genes are TRBV5-1 and TRBJ1-5; 8 bases fit TRBD1. V shed 5 bases, J shed 5 bases, and the junction held 6 bases outside the gene matches. Germline V gene lookup returns CDR1 SGHRS and CDR2 YFSETQ. This CDR3 comprises 14 residues. CDR3 protein: CASSRGQGYQPQHF. The CDR3 bases are TGCGCCAGCAGTCGCGGACAGGGCTATCAGCCCCAGCATTTT.

This clonotype occurred a few times. This chain uses TRBV5-6 with TRBJ2-5; TRBD1 might be the D (6 bases). Germline V gives CDR1 SGHDT, CDR2 YYEEEE. There are 15 residues in the CDR3. V was pared by 0 bases and J by 2 bases, with 11 bases between. The CDR3, as DNA: TGTGCCAGCAGCTTGGGGCTAGGGGGACAAGAGACCCAGTACTTC. This translates into CASSLGLGGQETQYF.

This clonotype was detected a few times. J is TRBJ2-1 and V is TRBV6-2 or TRBV6-3; D not certain. The CDR3 consists of 14 residues. Germline V gene data show CDR1 as MNHEY and CDR2 as SVGEGT. V was trimmed by 6 bases and J by 0 bases, leaving 9 bases between them. DNA of the CDR3: TGTGCCAGCAGAATGACTGTCTCCTACAATGAGCAGTTCTTC. This encodes CASRMTVSYNEQFF.

This clonotype was detected only a few times. The chain combines TRBV12-3 or TRBV12-4 with TRBJ2-1, with D unclear. The V and J ends lost 7 bases and 0 bases respectively, with 10 bases between them. The length of the CDR3 is 14 residues. The CDR3 loop is CASTQTGSYNEQFF. The CDR3 DNA reads TGTGCCAGCACCCAAACCGGCTCCTACAATGAGCAGTTCTTC.

This clonotype has a count of ten or more. This chain links TRBV20-1 with TRBJ2-1, with 7 bases matching TRBD2. The junction had 13 bases not matched to a gene; V was cut back by 5 bases and J by 6 bases. The CDR3 contains 15 residues. Germline CDR1 DFQATT, CDR2 SNEGSKA (reference sequence). CDR3 loop: CSASEGGFQGNEQFF. In DNA, the CDR3 is TGCAGTGCTTCGGAGGGAGGGTTTCAGGGCAATGAGCAGTTCTTC.

The CDR3 DNA reads TGCGCCAGCAGCTTGGGGGACGGAGTCAGATATATGGCTTTCTTT. Residues: CASSLGDGVRYMAFF. The gene calls are TRBV5-1 and TRBJ1-1; possible D gene TRBD1, 5 bases. V lost 0 bases and J lost 11, with 20 bases in between. Per the germline V gene, CDR1 is SGHRS and CDR2 is YFSETQ. This CDR3 has 15 amino acids.